This TCR beta chain originates from a study of T cell repertoires in cytomegalovirus infection. Overall study: From public TCR beta signatures came an indication of both CMV infection and matching HLA type.

This clonotype was recorded a few times. Its antigen is as yet unknown. General study points: Dominating the ex vivo response were TCR beta clonotypes that were CMV-specific and HLA-C-restricted.

Looked up from germline, CDR1 is SNHLY and CDR2 is FYNNEI. The CDR3 extends over 15 amino acids. V lost 3 bases and J 4 bases, leaving 13 bases between the germline ends. One entry per CDR3 protein results from TCRdb running MiXCR on the reads. The table records 560,000 or so distinct CDR3 sequences, about 15% of them present only once. This chain joins TRBV2 and TRBJ1-5, with D possibly being TRBD1 (5 bases). The sample was CD8+ T cells from PBMCs. The receptor was isolated from a human donor in good health (CMV status not recorded). Some clones in this sample may be carry-over from other donors' samples. Written as DNA, the CDR3 is TGTGCCAGCAGTGATATTACGGGGGAGAATCAGCCCCAGCATTTT. Encoded protein: CASSDITGENQPQHF.